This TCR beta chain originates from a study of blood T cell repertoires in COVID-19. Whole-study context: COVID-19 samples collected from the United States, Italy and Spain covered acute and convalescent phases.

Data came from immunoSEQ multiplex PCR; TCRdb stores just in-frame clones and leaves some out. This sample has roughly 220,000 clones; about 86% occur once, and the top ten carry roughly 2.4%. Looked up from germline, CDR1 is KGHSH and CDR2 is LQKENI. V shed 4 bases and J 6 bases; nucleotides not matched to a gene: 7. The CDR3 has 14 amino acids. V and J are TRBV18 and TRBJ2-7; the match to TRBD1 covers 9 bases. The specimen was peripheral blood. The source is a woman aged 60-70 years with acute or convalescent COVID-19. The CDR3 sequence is CASSLGQGGSEQYF. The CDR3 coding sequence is TGTGCCAGCTCACTGGGACAGGGAGGCAGCGAGCAGTACTTC.